These 13 T cell receptor beta chains share one sample of origin, sequenced in a study of blood T cell repertoires in COVID-19. Assay: immunoSEQ multiplex PCR; the TCRdb copy retains only in-frame clones and omits some. This sample carries about 220,000 clones, approximately 81% of them seen once, and the ten largest clones take over 2.5%. Sequenced material: peripheral blood. The receptors shown here come from a man over 45 who had recovered from COVID-19.

The chain has TRBV7-9 and TRBJ1-5; TRBD1 aligns across 7 bases. The germline V gene encodes CDR1 SEHNR and CDR2 FQNEAQ (reference sequence). V was pared by 1 base and J by 7 bases, with 13 bases of the junction left unmatched. CDR3 size: 17 residues. This CDR3 is CASSLVSGGQAIQPQHF. DNA for the CDR3: TGTGCCAGCAGCTTAGTATCGGGTGGACAGGCGATACAGCCCCAGCATTTT.

The CDR3: CAWSVSRVRSGANVLTF. The CDR3 DNA follows: TGTGCCTGGAGTGTAAGCAGGGTAAGGTCTGGGGCCAACGTCCTGACTTTC. J is TRBJ2-6 and V is TRBV30; TRBD1 is a possible D gene (5 bases). This CDR3 comprises 17 residues. Trimming cost V 0 bases and J 1 base, with 13 bases left between them. CDR1 GTSNPN and CDR2 SVGIG come from the germline V gene (reference sequence).

This chain uses TRBV27 with TRBJ2-3, with no clear D. V was clipped by 10 bases and J by 7 bases, with 12 bases between them. The CDR3 sequence is 11 residues long. Germline V CDR1 and CDR2: MNHEY, SMNVEV (reference sequence). CDR3 loop: CATKSLYTQYF. The DNA for the CDR3 is TGTGCCACTAAGTCGTTGTATACGCAGTATTTT.

V and J are TRBV28 and TRBJ1-1; 9 bases fit TRBD1. CDR1 is MDHEN, CDR2 SYDVKM, per germline. This CDR3 is 12 amino acids long. J gave up 5 bases and V 6 bases, and 1 base lay outside the gene matches. The CDR3 DNA is TGTGCCAGCAGGGACAGGGGAACTGAAGCTTTCTTT. Encoded protein: CASRDRGTEAFF. The full variable domain, in which reference TRBV28 and TRBJ1-1 provide the parts outside the CDR3, is DVKVTQSSRYLVKRTGEKVFLECVQDMDHENMFWYRQDPGLGLRLIYFSYDVKMKEKGDIPEGYSVSREKKERFSLILESASTNQTSMYLCASRDRGTEAFFGQGTRLTVV.

The rearrangement links TRBV18 to TRBJ2-7; 9 nucleotides line up with TRBD1. V shed 2 bases, J shed 6 bases, and the junction held 8 bases outside the gene matches. Germline V gene data show CDR1 as KGHSH and CDR2 as LQKENI. This CDR3 region has 15 residues. The CDR3 coding sequence is TGTGCCAGCTCACCAAAGACAGGGGGGACTGGCGAGCAGTACTTC. It translates to CASSPKTGGTGEQYF.

The V call is TRBV7-2, the J call TRBJ1-2, with D perhaps matching TRBD1 (5 bases). The V end was cut by 1 base, the J end by 6 bases, with 12 bases between. CDR3 length: 14 amino acids. The germline V gene has CDR1 SGHTA and CDR2 FQGNSA. In DNA form, the CDR3 reads TGTGCCAGCAGCTTAGTGTGGCAGGACAATGGCTACACCTTC. It translates to CASSLVWQDNGYTF.

The J gene is TRBJ2-3, the V gene TRBV12-5; the match to TRBD2 covers 9 bases. V gave up 7 bases and J gave up 3 bases; unmatched junction bases: 17. CDR3 length: 18 residues. CDR1 and CDR2 (germline): LGHNT, FRNRAP. The CDR3, as DNA: TGTGCTAGTGCCCTGTGGGTTACTACTAGCGGGTGGACAGATACGCAGTATTTT. This codes for CASALWVTTSGWTDTQYF. Variable domain in full (rest from reference TRBV12-5 and TRBJ2-3): DARVTQTPRHKVTEMGQEVTMRCQPILGHNTVFWYRQTMMQGLELLAYFRNRAPLDDSGMPKDRFSAEMPDATLATLKIQPSEPRDSAVYFCASALWVTTSGWTDTQYFGPGTRLTVL.

The chain is built from TRBV30 and TRBJ1-5; the D gene is possibly TRBD1 (6 bases). Trimming pared 3 bases from V and 2 bases from J, leaving 11 bases between. Germline loops: CDR1 GTSNPN, CDR2 SVGIG (reference sequence). The CDR3 consists of 14 residues. The CDR3 region has the DNA TGTGCCTGGAGGACACAGGGAGGCAATCAGCCCCAGCATTTT. Encoded protein: CAWRTQGGNQPQHF.

This clone was seen a single time. The DNA of the CDR3 is TGTGCCAGCAGCGAAGGACTAGCGGCAACCTACGAGCAGTACTTC. Translation: CASSEGLAATYEQYF. This sequence joins TRBV3-1 (or the pseudogene TRBV3-2) and TRBJ2-7; the match to TRBD2 covers 10 bases. Germline V gives CDR1 LGHDT, CDR2 YNNKEL (reference sequence). This CDR3 is built from 15 residues. After removal of 5 bases from V and 2 bases from J, the junction contained 6 bases not matched to a gene.

The chain is built from TRBV27 and TRBJ1-2; D not resolved. V gave up 0 bases and J gave up 4 bases, with 15 bases separating them. Germline-derived CDR1 and CDR2 are MNHEY and SMNVEV (reference sequence). CDR3 size: 16 residues. The CDR3 DNA is TGTGCCAGCAGTTTATCGAGCCCCTGGTCCTCCTATGGCTACACCTTC. Its protein is CASSLSSPWSSYGYTF.

The V gene is TRBV5-5, the J gene TRBJ1-1, with D possibly TRBD1 on 5 matching bases. The germline V gene has CDR1 SGHKS and CDR2 YYEKEE (reference sequence). Trimming pared 2 bases from V and 4 bases from J, leaving 15 bases between. This CDR3 is 15 amino acids long. The CDR3 is CASSFPDILGTEAFF. The DNA for the CDR3 is TGTGCCAGCAGCTTCCCGGACATCCTGGGCACTGAAGCTTTCTTT.

V and J are TRBV5-1 and TRBJ2-1; maybe TRBD2 (6 bases). The CDR3 length is 16 residues. Germline loops: CDR1 SGHRS, CDR2 YFSETQ. The V end lost 4 bases, the J end lost 6 bases, and 20 bases lay between the germline ends. The CDR3 spells CASSPNAGLYANEQFF. In DNA form, the CDR3 reads TGCGCCAGCAGCCCGAACGCGGGACTCTACGCCAATGAGCAGTTCTTC.

The sample holds a few counts of this clone. V is TRBV7-9 and J is TRBJ1-1; D remains unclear. This CDR3 spans 12 amino acids. Trimming left V 5 bases short and J 4 bases short, with 8 bases between. Germline V gene sequence: CDR1 SEHNR, CDR2 FQNEAQ (reference sequence). CDR3 DNA sequence: TGTGCCAGCAGCCCGAGCGGCACTGAAGCTTTCTTT. It codes for CASSPSGTEAFF.